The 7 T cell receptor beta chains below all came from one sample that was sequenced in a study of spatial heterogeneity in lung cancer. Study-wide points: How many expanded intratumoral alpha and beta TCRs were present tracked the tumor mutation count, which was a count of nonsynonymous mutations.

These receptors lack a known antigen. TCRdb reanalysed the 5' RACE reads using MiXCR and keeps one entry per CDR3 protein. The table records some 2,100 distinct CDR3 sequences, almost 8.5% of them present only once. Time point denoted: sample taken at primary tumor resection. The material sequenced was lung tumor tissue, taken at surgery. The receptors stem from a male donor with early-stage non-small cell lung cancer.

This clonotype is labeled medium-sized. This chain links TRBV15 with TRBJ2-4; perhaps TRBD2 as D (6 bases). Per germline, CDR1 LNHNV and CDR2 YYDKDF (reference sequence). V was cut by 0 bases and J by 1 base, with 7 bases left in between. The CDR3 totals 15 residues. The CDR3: CATSRDRGAKNIQYF. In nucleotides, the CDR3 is TGTGCCACCAGCAGAGATCGGGGGGCCAAAAACATTCAGTACTTC.

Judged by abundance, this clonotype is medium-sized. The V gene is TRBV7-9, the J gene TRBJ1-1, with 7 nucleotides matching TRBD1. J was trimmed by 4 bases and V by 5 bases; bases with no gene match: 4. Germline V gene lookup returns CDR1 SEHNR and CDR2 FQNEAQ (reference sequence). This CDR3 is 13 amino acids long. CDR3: CASSIDRATEAFF. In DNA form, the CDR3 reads TGTGCCAGCAGCATAGACAGGGCCACTGAAGCTTTCTTT. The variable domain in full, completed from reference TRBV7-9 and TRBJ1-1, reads DTGVSQNPRHKITKRGQNVTFRCDPISEHNRLYWYRQTLGQGPEFLTYFQNEAQLEKSRLLSDRFSAERPKGSFSTLEIQRTEQGDSAMYLCASSIDRATEAFFGQGTRLTVV.

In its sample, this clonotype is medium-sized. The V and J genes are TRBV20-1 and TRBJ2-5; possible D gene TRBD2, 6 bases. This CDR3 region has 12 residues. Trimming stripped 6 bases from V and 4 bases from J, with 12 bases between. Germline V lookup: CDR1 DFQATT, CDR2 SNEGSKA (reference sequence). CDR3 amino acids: CSASGTPETQYF. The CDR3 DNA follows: TGCAGTGCGTCCGGGACTCCAGAGACCCAGTACTTC.

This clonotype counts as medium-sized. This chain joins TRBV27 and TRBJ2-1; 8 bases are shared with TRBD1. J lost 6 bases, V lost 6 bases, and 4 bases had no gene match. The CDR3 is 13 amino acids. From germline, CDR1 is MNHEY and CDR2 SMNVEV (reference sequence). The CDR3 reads CASRTGAVNEQFF. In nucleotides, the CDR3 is TGTGCCAGCAGGACAGGGGCAGTCAATGAGCAGTTCTTC.

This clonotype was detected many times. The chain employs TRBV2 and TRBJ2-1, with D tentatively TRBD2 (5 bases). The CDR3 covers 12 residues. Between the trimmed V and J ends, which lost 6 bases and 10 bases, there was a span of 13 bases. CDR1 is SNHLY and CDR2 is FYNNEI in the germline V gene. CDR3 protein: CASRSTTLEQFF. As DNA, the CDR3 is TGTGCCAGCAGGTCGACTACTCTGGAGCAGTTCTTC.

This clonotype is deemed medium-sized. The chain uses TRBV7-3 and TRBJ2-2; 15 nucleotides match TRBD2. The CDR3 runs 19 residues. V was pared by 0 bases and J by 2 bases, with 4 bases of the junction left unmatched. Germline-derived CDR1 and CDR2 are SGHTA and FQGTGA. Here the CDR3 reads CASSLTGLAGGTNTGELFF. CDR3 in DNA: TGTGCCAGCAGCTTAACGGGACTAGCGGGAGGAACAAACACCGGGGAGCTGTTTTTT.

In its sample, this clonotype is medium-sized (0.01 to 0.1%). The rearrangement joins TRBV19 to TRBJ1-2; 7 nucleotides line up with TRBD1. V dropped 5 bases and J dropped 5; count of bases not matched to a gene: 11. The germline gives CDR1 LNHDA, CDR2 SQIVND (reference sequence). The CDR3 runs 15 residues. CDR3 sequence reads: CASSPQGGRDYGYTF. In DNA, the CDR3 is TGTGCCAGTAGTCCCCAAGGGGGCCGGGATTATGGCTACACCTTC.